Presented here are 19 T cell receptor beta chains from one specimen sequenced in a study of T cell responses to AZD1222 COVID-19 vaccine (dated by TCRdb to 2020 to 2023). This specimen's time point label, interpreted: baseline before first vaccination. Library creation used the immunoSEQ multiplex PCR assay. TCRdb obtained this table from immuneACCESS and retained in-frame rearrangements with V and J assigned. These tables miss some clones; where compared with another copy, unresolved V genes account for less than half of the shortfall, and the remainder is unexplained. The sample table records over 110,000 clones; about 92% of these occur just once. The ten largest clones capture about 5% of the sample. The specimen was peripheral blood, collected on day 0 of AZD1222 vaccination. All receptors derive from an adult in good health.

The V gene is TRBV7-2, the J gene TRBJ2-7; perhaps D is TRBD1 or TRBD2 (6 bases each). The CDR3 covers 16 residues. Germline V gene data show CDR1 as SGHTA and CDR2 as FQGNSA. The germline V and J ends were trimmed by 3 bases and 7 bases, with 22 bases remaining between them. In DNA, the CDR3 is TGTGCCAGCAGCTTGGCGGGACACCCTTTTTCGCGTGAGCAGTACTTC. This sequence encodes CASSLAGHPFSREQYF.

This sequence joins TRBV19 and TRBJ1-3, with TRBD1 matching 8 bases. J was trimmed by 3 bases and V by 7 bases; bases with no gene match: 5. Germline CDR1 and CDR2: LNHDA and SQIVND (reference sequence). The CDR3 runs 14 residues. The CDR3 loop is CASNQGAVGNTIYF. The CDR3 DNA is TGTGCCAGTAATCAGGGGGCTGTTGGAAACACCATATATTTT.

This clone was detected only once. The chain combines TRBV7-2 with TRBJ1-6, with 9 bases aligning to TRBD1. The V and J ends lost 5 bases and 12 bases, in that order; junction bases with no gene match: 8. CDR3 size: 14 residues. CDR1 SGHTA and CDR2 FQGNSA come from the germline V gene. The CDR3 loop reads CASSLSGTGLPLHF. Here the CDR3 DNA reads TGTGCCAGCAGCCTCTCCGGGACAGGGTTACCCCTCCACTTT.

V and J are TRBV6-1 and TRBJ2-7; D tentatively reads TRBD1 or TRBD2 (5 bases each). V was cut by 2 bases and J by 4 bases, with 21 bases left in between. The germline V gene encodes CDR1 MNHNS and CDR2 SASEGT. The CDR3 sequence is 17 residues long. This chain's CDR3 is CASSEPQPPGRNYEQYF. CDR3 nucleotide sequence: TGTGCCAGCAGTGAACCCCAACCCCCGGGACGGAATTACGAGCAGTACTTC.

The V call is TRBV7-2, the J call TRBJ1-2; D might be TRBD1 (6 bases). Trimming took off 3 bases at V and 7 bases at J, with 12 bases between the two ends. CDR3 size: 13 residues. From germline, CDR1 is SGHTA and CDR2 FQGNSA. The CDR3 DNA sequence: TGTGCCAGCAGCTTTGATGGGGGCACTGGCTACACCTTC. This gives the protein CASSFDGGTGYTF.

This sequence joins TRBV7-9 and TRBJ2-1; 9 nucleotides line up with TRBD1. Losses at the gene ends were 5 bases for V and 5 bases for J; bases not matched to a gene: 4. The length of the CDR3 is 14 residues. Germline CDR1 is SEHNR and CDR2 is FQNEAQ (reference sequence). DNA of the CDR3: TGTGCCAGCAGCGACGGGACAGGGAACAATGAGCAGTTCTTC. This encodes CASSDGTGNNEQFF.

The chain uses TRBV19 and TRBJ2-7, with TRBD2 as a possible D gene (6 bases). The V end was cut by 7 bases, the J end by 8 bases, with 24 bases between. Germline values: CDR1 LNHDA, CDR2 SQIVND (reference sequence). CDR3 length: 15 residues. CDR3 DNA: TGTGCCAGTACTCCCACCCGGGAGCCCGGTGGGAAGCAGTACTTC. Encoded protein: CASTPTREPGGKQYF.

CDR3 amino acids: CASSLNRDGAYEQYF. The CDR3 coding sequence is TGTGCCAGCAGCTTGAATCGGGACGGTGCCTACGAGCAGTACTTC. The V gene is TRBV5-4, the J gene TRBJ2-7; D is tentatively TRBD1 or TRBD2 (5 bases each). Germline V CDR1 and CDR2: SGHNT, YYREEE (reference sequence). Between the trimmed V and J ends, which lost 1 base and 2 bases, there was a span of 13 bases. The CDR3 is 15 amino acids.

The chain uses TRBV18 and TRBJ2-7; D is undetermined. There are 11 residues in the CDR3. V was trimmed by 3 bases and J by 6 bases, leaving 6 bases between them. Per germline, CDR1 KGHSH and CDR2 LQKENI. The CDR3 loop reads CASSPGTEQYF. The CDR3 DNA follows: TGTGCCAGCTCACCGGGTACCGAGCAGTACTTC.

This rearrangement joins TRBV27 to TRBJ2-5, with a possible D match to TRBD1 (6 bases). The germline gives CDR1 MNHEY, CDR2 SMNVEV (reference sequence). CDR3 length: 15 residues. Deletions cut 4 bases from V and 1 base from J, with 13 bases between. CDR3 bases: TGTGCCAGCAGTTCCCCGGGACAAGGCCAAGAGACCCAGTACTTC. This encodes CASSSPGQGQETQYF.

The CDR3 loop reads CASSLRGRARTGELFF. The DNA of the CDR3 is TGTGCCAGCAGCTTACGGGGGAGGGCCCGAACCGGGGAGCTGTTTTTT. V gene TRBV11-3 combines with J gene TRBJ2-2; 7 nucleotides align to TRBD2. Trimming at V came to 2 bases and at J to 5 bases, leaving 8 bases not matched to a gene. This CDR3 is 16 amino acids long. Germline values: CDR1 SGHNT, CDR2 YENEEA.

The rearrangement links TRBV4-1 to TRBJ1-2; 9 bases align to TRBD1. The CDR3 has 16 amino acids. J gave up 2 bases and V 3 bases, and 7 bases lay outside the gene matches. The germline V gene encodes CDR1 MGHRA and CDR2 YSYEKL. CDR3 DNA: TGCGCCAGCAGCCAGGCCCCGGGACAGGGCAACTATGGCTACACCTTC. Protein product: CASSQAPGQGNYGYTF.

This clone was seen a single time. The chain is built from TRBV7-3 and TRBJ2-7, with 8 positions matching TRBD2. V dropped 2 bases and J dropped 3; count of bases not matched to a gene: 6. This CDR3 spans 15 amino acids. CDR1 is SGHTA, CDR2 FQGTGA, per germline. CDR3 DNA sequence: TGTGCCAGCAGCTTAGCGGGAGGCGGGGACTACGAGCAGTACTTC. Translation gives CASSLAGGGDYEQYF.

The chain's CDR3 is CASSMGQLEYQPQHF. The CDR3 region has the DNA TGTGCCAGCAGTATGGGGCAGTTAGAATATCAGCCCCAGCATTTT. This rearrangement joins TRBV7-6 to TRBJ1-5, with D tentatively TRBD1 (5 bases). This CDR3 has 15 amino acids. V lost 6 bases to trimming and J lost 5 bases, with 17 bases between them. Germline CDR1 is SGHVS and CDR2 is FNYEAQ. The entire variable domain, with the rest obtained from reference TRBV7-6 and TRBJ1-5, is as follows: GAGVSQSPRYKVTKRGQDVALRCDPISGHVSLYWYRQALGQGPEFLTYFNYEAQQDKSGLPNDRFSAERPEGSISTLTIQRTEQRDSAMYRCASSMGQLEYQPQHFGDGTRLSIL.

The V and J genes are TRBV5-1 and TRBJ1-1, with TRBD1 identical over 8 bases. This CDR3 is built from 15 residues. Unmatched junction bases numbered 8, after V lost 1 base and J lost 6 bases. CDR1 and CDR2 from the germline V gene are SGHRS and YFSETQ. CDR3 amino acids: CASSLPQGALSEAFF. The CDR3, as DNA: TGCGCCAGCAGCTTGCCCCAGGGGGCTTTGTCTGAAGCTTTCTTT.

The gene calls are TRBV6-1 and TRBJ2-7; D could derive from TRBD1 or TRBD2 (7 bases each). Germline V lookup: CDR1 MNHNS, CDR2 SASEGT. The V gene lost 2 bases and the J gene lost 2 bases, with 13 bases spanning the gap. The CDR3 sequence is 15 residues long. The CDR3 sequence: CASSESGGGTYEQYF. The CDR3 coding sequence is TGTGCCAGCAGTGAATCAGGGGGGGGGACCTACGAGCAGTACTTC.

The chain uses TRBV7-9 and TRBJ1-2; D is possibly TRBD1 (6 bases). This CDR3 is built from 15 residues. The germline V and J ends were trimmed by 5 bases and 4 bases, with 17 bases remaining between them. Germline V gives CDR1 SEHNR, CDR2 FQNEAQ (reference sequence). The CDR3 coding sequence is TGTGCCAGCAGCCAAGTGGGGGGGCGAACCTATGGCTACACCTTC. Protein product: CASSQVGGRTYGYTF.

The chain has TRBV6-5 and TRBJ2-1; TRBD2 agrees at 14 bases. In germline, CDR1 is MNHEY, CDR2 SVGAGI. V shed 10 bases, J shed 8 bases, and the junction held 7 bases outside the gene matches. The CDR3 length is 14 residues. This CDR3 reads CATQGLAGEDEQFF. The CDR3, as DNA: TGTGCCACGCAGGGACTAGCGGGAGAGGATGAGCAGTTCTTC.

The chain carries TRBV27 and TRBJ1-2; 7 bases are a match to TRBD1. CDR1 and CDR2 from the germline V gene are MNHEY and SMNVEV (reference sequence). The CDR3 covers 16 residues. V trimming: 5 bases; J trimming: 4 bases; junction bases outside the gene matches: 13. CDR3: CASSPEGAFSPYGYTF. As DNA, the CDR3 is TGTGCCAGCAGTCCCGAGGGGGCCTTTTCCCCCTATGGCTACACCTTC.